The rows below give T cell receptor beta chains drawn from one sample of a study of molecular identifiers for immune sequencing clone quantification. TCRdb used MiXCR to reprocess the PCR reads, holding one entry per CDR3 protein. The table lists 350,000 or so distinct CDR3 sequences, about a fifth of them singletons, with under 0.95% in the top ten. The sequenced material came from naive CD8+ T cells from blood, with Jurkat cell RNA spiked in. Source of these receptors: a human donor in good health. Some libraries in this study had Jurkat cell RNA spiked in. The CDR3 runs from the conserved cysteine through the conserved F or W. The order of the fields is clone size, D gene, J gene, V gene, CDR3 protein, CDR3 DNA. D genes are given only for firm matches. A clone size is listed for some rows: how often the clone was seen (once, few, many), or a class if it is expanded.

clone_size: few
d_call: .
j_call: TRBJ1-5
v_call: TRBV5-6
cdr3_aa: CASSLDGEYSNQPQHF
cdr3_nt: TGTGCCAGCAGCTTGGATGGGGAGTATAGCAATCAGCCCCAGCATTTT

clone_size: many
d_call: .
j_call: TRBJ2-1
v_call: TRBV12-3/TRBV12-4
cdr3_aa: CASSHSRDSPVTFF
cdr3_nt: TGTGCCAGCAGCCACTCGCGGGATAGTCCTGTTACGTTCTTC

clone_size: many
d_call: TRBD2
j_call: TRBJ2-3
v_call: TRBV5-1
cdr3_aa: CASSTPSGGLRSTDTQYF
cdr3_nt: TGCGCCAGCAGCACCCCTAGCGGGGGGCTCCGAAGCACAGATACGCAGTATTTT

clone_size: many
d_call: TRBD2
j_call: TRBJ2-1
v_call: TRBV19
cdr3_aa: CASSIASGRGYNEQFF
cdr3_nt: TGTGCCAGTAGTATAGCCAGCGGGAGGGGATACAATGAGCAGTTCTTC

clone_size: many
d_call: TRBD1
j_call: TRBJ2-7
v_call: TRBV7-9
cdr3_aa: CASSLVRGHRSYEQYF
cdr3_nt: TGTGCCAGCAGCTTAGTCAGGGGGCACCGCTCCTACGAGCAGTACTTC

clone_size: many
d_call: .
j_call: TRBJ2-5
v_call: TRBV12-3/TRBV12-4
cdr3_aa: CASSRDAGQETQYF
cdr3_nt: TGTGCCAGCAGTCGGGACGCTGGCCAAGAGACCCAGTACTTC

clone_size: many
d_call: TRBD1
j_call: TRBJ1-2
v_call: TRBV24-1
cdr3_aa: CAPPRDHYRGRVGNYGYTF
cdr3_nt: TGTGCCCCCCCCAGAGATCATTACAGGGGGCGAGTAGGTAACTATGGCTACACCTTC

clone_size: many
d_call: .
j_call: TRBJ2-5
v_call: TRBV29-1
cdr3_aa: CSVEDPTGVETQYF
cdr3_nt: TGCAGCGTTGAAGATCCAACGGGGGTGGAGACCCAGTACTTC

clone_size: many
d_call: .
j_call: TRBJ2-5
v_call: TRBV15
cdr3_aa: CATSRTTVETQYF
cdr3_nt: TGTGCCACCAGCAGAACGACAGTCGAGACCCAGTACTTC

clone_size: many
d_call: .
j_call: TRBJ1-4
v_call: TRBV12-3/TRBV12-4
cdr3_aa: CASTSMGLQGELFF
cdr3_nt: TGTGCCAGCACTTCAATGGGGCTACAGGGTGAACTGTTTTTT

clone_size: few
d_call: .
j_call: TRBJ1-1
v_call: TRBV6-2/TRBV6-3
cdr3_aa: CASSYSVAATEAFF
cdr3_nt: TGTGCCAGCAGTTACTCGGTAGCCGCCACTGAAGCTTTCTTT

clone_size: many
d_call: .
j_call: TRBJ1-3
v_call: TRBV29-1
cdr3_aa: CSVRDNTLHTIYF
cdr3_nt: TGCAGCGTTCGGGACAACACCCTACACACCATATATTTT

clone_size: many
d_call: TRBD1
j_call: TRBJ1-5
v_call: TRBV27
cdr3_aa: CASSKGATFRLNQPQHF
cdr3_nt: TGTGCCAGCAGTAAGGGGGCGACCTTCCGTCTTAATCAGCCCCAGCATTTT

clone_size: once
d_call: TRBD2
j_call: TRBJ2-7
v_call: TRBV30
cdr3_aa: CAWSFLAGGYEQYF
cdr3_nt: TGTGCCTGGAGTTTCCTAGCGGGGGGCTACGAGCAGTACTTC

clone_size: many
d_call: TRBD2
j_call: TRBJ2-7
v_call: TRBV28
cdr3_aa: CASSFPAGDYEQYF
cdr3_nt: TGTGCCAGCAGTTTCCCAGCGGGAGATTACGAGCAGTACTTC

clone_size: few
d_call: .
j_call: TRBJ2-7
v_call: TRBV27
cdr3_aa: CASSLLGREAEQYF
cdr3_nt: TGTGCCAGCAGTTTATTGGGGCGGGAAGCCGAGCAGTACTTC

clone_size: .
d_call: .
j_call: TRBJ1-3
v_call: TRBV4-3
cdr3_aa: CASSQARGGNGNTIYF
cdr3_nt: TGCGCCAGCAGCCAAGCCCGGGGGGGAAATGGAAACACCATATATTTT

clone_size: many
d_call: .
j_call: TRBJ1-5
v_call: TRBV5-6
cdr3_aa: CASSLAGRVTQPQHF
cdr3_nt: TGTGCCAGCAGCTTGGCAGGGCGGGTAACTCAGCCCCAGCATTTT

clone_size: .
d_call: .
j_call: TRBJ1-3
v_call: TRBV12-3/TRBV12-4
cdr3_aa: CASSPTSGGTGNTIYF
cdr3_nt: TGTGCCAGCAGCCCCACTTCGGGGGGGACCGGGAACACCATATATTTT

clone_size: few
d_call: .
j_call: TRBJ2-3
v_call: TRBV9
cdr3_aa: CASSGNTAQDTQYF
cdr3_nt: TGTGCCAGCAGCGGCAATACAGCACAGGATACGCAGTATTTT

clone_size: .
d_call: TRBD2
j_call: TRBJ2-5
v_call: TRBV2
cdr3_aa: CASSENLLAGAGSETQYF
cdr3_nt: TGTGCCAGCAGCGAGAATCTACTAGCGGGGGCCGGGTCGGAGACCCAGTACTTC

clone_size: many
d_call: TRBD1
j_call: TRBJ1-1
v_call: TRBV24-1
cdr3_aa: CATSEGQGTEAFF
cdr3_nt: TGTGCCACCAGTGAGGGACAGGGCACTGAAGCTTTCTTT

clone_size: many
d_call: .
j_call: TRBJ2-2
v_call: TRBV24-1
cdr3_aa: CATKGDTGELFF
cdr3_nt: TGTGCCACCAAGGGAGACACCGGGGAGCTGTTTTTT

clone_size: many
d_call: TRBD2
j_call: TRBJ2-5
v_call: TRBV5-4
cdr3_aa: CASSLFLAGAQETQYF
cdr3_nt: TGTGCCAGCAGCTTGTTTTTAGCGGGGGCCCAAGAGACCCAGTACTTC

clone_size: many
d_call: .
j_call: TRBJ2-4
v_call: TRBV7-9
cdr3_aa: CASSLPGANIQYF
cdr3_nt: TGTGCCAGCAGCTTACCAGGCGCAAACATTCAGTACTTC

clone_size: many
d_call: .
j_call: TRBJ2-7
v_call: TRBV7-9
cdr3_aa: CASSLGGREQYF
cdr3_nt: TGTGCCAGCAGCTTAGGGGGTCGGGAGCAGTACTTC

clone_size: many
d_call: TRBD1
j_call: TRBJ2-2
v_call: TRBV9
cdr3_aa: CASSGAGGGTGELFF
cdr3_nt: TGTGCCAGCAGCGGGGCAGGGGGTGGAACCGGGGAGCTGTTTTTT

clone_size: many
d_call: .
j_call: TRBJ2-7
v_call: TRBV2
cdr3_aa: CASSRMGRAYEQYF
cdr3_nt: TGTGCCAGCAGTAGGATGGGCAGGGCCTACGAGCAGTACTTC

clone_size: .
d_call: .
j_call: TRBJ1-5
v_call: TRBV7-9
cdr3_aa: CANDGADTQHF
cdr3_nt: TGTGCCAACGATGGAGCCGATACGCAGCATTTT

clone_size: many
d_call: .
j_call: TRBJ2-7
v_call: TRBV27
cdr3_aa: CASSLSSGALEQYF
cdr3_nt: TGTGCCAGCAGTTTATCGTCGGGGGCTCTCGAGCAGTACTTC